This T cell receptor (beta chain) derives from a study of beta chain features in type 1 diabetes. Study-wide context: There were approximately 100,000,000 sorted cells examined across all samples.

What was sequenced were expressed TCRB transcripts, since all of the isolated RNA had been reverse transcribed. TCRdb keeps only in-frame clones here, not all; method: immunoSEQ multiplex PCR. Of fewer than 400,000 clones in the sample, 6.5% to 10% were seen once. It was one heparinised blood draw, averaging about 0.12 L, that each donor gave. Purities in excess of 95% were seen in all sorted populations. Sequencing was carried out using central memory CD4+ T cells from blood. This sequence was found in a woman between 18 and 29 years old in good health.

CDR3 amino acids: CASSESPFSVGTDTQYF. The DNA of the CDR3 is TGTGCCAGCAGTGAATCCCCTTTTAGCGTGGGCACAGATACGCAGTATTTT. V is TRBV6-1 and J is TRBJ2-3, with a possible D match to TRBD2 (5 bases). CDR3 length equals 17 residues. CDR1 is MNHNS, CDR2 SASEGT, per germline. Deletions cut 2 bases from V and 1 base from J, with 16 bases between.